This section outlines one T cell receptor beta chain sequence together with its context. Sequencing used immunoSEQ multiplex PCR; TCRdb keeps in-frame clones, though not all of them. Here the sample spans about 83,000 clones, around 84% being singletons. The data derive from a study of OX40 agonist ivuxolimab in advanced cancers. Study as a whole: Patients assigned to dose escalation were diagnosed with hepatocellular carcinoma, melanoma, renal cell or head and neck cancer.

Blood was sampled at baseline, cycle 4 day 1, and cycle 7 day 1. Trimming left V 11 bases short and J 0 bases short, with 14 bases between. CDR1 is LNHDA and CDR2 is SQIVND in the germline V gene (reference sequence). The CDR3 runs 13 residues. Sequencing was performed on CD4+ or CD8+ T cells sorted from blood, taken in a trial of the OX40 agonist ivuxolimab. This TCR was recovered from an adult with an advanced solid tumor such as melanoma, head and neck, liver or kidney cancer. This chain uses TRBV19 with TRBJ2-7, with D maybe TRBD2 (6 bases). The CDR3 DNA is TGTGCCCCCCCTGGGGGGACCTCCTACGAGCAGTACTTC. Its protein product is CAPPGGTSYEQYF.